This T cell receptor beta chain was captured by sequencing in a study of shared clonotypes between healthy human individuals. At the level of the study: Three plates were used per donor for CD4 naive, three for CD4 memory, two for CD8 naive and one for CD8 memory.

Deep was the level used in running the assay. Profiling relied on immunoSEQ multiplex PCR, and the TCRdb table lists in-frame clones only, not all of them. This table has about 110,000 clones, around 71% appearing once. Germline lookup yields CDR1 LGHNA and CDR2 YNFKEQ. CDR3 length equals 16 residues. Trimming removed 0 bases from V and 3 bases from J, with 13 bases in between. The sequencing input was memory CD8+ T cells sorted from blood. Subset in this sample: CD45RO+ cells pooled with CCR7-negative TemRA cells. This chain uses TRBV4-2 with TRBJ2-3, with a possible D match to TRBD2 (6 bases). The sequence derives from a woman aged 25-40 years in good health. CDR3 nucleotide sequence: TGTGCCAGCAGCCAAGAATCCGGGAGAGGTACAGATACGCAGTATTTT. It encodes CASSQESGRGTDTQYF.